This passage covers 18 T cell receptor beta chains from one sample sequenced in a study of blood T cell repertoires in COVID-19. Profiling relied on immunoSEQ multiplex PCR, and the TCRdb table lists in-frame clones only, not all of them. This table holds about 380,000 clones, 70% to 90% found once. Material for sequencing was peripheral blood. All receptors come from a man between 40 and 49 years old with acute or convalescent COVID-19.

The count of this clone is one. The junction differs from germline at one of its ends, possibly a read error. The rearrangement links TRBV7-7 to TRBJ2-1; D might be TRBD2 (7 bases). The CDR3 totals 12 residues. The germline V gene has CDR1 SSHAT and CDR2 FNYEAQ (reference sequence). Written as DNA, the CDR3 is TGTGCTAGCAGCCCCGGGGGGCTTGAGCAGTTCTTC. Residues: CASSPGGLEQFF.

Comments on this clone: Mismatch with germline at one junction end may stem from a read error. The chain joins TRBV10-2 to TRBJ2-7, with D possibly matching TRBD1 (7 bases). Germline-derived CDR1 and CDR2 are WSHSY and SAAADI. The CDR3 loop spans 12 amino acids. CDR3 nucleotides: TGCGCCAGCAGTGAGGGAGGGGGACAGATGTATTTC. Translation: CASSEGGGQMYF.

The V call is TRBV5-6, the J call TRBJ1-6; 11 nucleotides agree with TRBD1. Looked up from germline, CDR1 is SGHDT and CDR2 is YYEEEE. The CDR3 has 16 amino acids. Trimming took 2 bases from V and 10 from J; bases not matched to a gene: 8. The chain's CDR3 is CASSFSGTGGLSPLHF. The CDR3 DNA sequence: TGTGCCAGCAGCTTTTCCGGGACAGGGGGATTGTCACCCCTCCACTTT. Full variable domain (remainder filled in from reference TRBV5-6 and TRBJ1-6): DAGVTQSPTHLIKTRGQQVTLRCSPKSGHDTVSWYQQALGQGPQFIFQYYEEEERQRGNFPDRFSGHQFPNYSSELNVNALLLGDSALYLCASSFSGTGGLSPLHFGNGTRLTVT.

This chain links TRBV3-1 (or the pseudogene TRBV3-2) with TRBJ2-5; perhaps TRBD2 as D (6 bases). Germline V gives CDR1 LGHDT, CDR2 YNNKEL (reference sequence). CDR3 length equals 14 residues. V gave up 2 bases and J gave up 5 bases, with 12 bases separating them. Here the CDR3 reads CASSQLDLAETQYF. The CDR3, as DNA: TGTGCCAGCAGCCAACTCGACCTAGCGGAGACCCAGTACTTC.

In this sample, this clone turned up many times. CDR3 sequence: CASSVNRDRGVYEQYF. The DNA for the CDR3 is TGTGCCAGCAGCGTCAACCGGGACAGGGGCGTTTACGAGCAGTACTTC. The gene calls are TRBV9 and TRBJ2-7, with 10 nucleotides matching TRBD1. This CDR3 is 16 amino acids long. Looked up from germline, CDR1 is SGDLS and CDR2 is YYNGEE. Trimming took 2 bases from V and 4 from J; bases not matched to a gene: 9.

The chain uses TRBV3-1 (or the pseudogene TRBV3-2) and TRBJ2-2, with TRBD1 matching over 9 bases. There are 17 residues in the CDR3. With V trimmed by 1 base and J by 4 bases, 7 bases remained unmatched. The germline V gene encodes CDR1 LGHDT and CDR2 YNNKEL (reference sequence). DNA for the CDR3: TGTGCCAGCAGCCAAGCTGCTGGGGACAGGGTCACCGGGGAGCTGTTTTTT. It yields the protein CASSQAAGDRVTGELFF.

V is TRBV7-3 and J is TRBJ2-5; weak D call: TRBD2 (6 bases). V was shortened by 5 bases and J by 1 base, with 8 bases between the two germline ends. The CDR3 is 13 residues long. Germline-derived CDR1 and CDR2 are SGHTA and FQGTGA. CDR3 loop: CASSIGSQETQYF. CDR3 DNA sequence: TGTGCCAGCAGCATCGGGAGCCAAGAGACCCAGTACTTC.

The V gene is TRBV27, the J gene TRBJ2-7; 8 nucleotides agree with TRBD1. CDR3 size: 13 residues. The ends lost 2 bases at V and 6 bases at J; junction bases unmatched: 3. CDR1 and CDR2 from the germline V gene are MNHEY and SMNVEV (reference sequence). CDR3 region: CASSLATGAEQYF. The CDR3 coding sequence is TGTGCCAGCAGTTTAGCGACAGGGGCCGAGCAGTACTTC.

The J gene is TRBJ1-1, the V gene TRBV29-1, with D possibly TRBD1 on 6 matching bases. Trimming removed 6 bases from V and 4 bases from J, with 21 bases in between. CDR3 size: 15 residues. CDR1 and CDR2 (germline): SQVTM, ANQGSEA. The CDR3 nucleotides are TGCAGCGTCCGCAATCGGGGGGGCCTGGCCACTGAAGCTTTCTTT. Translating it yields CSVRNRGGLATEAFF.

V usage is TRBV10-3 and J usage is TRBJ2-5; 11 bases are shared with TRBD2. From germline, CDR1 is ENHRY and CDR2 SYGVKD. V was pared by 5 bases and J by 5 bases, with 10 bases of the junction left unmatched. This CDR3 contains 16 residues. Here the CDR3 reads CAISSGSGGAGETQYF. The CDR3 DNA is TGTGCCATCAGTTCGGGTAGCGGGGGGGCAGGGGAGACCCAGTACTTC.

The rearrangement uses TRBV3-1 (or the pseudogene TRBV3-2) and TRBJ2-1; D uncertain. Germline V CDR1 and CDR2: LGHDT, YNNKEL (reference sequence). Trimming cost V 3 bases and J 2 bases, with 11 bases left between them. CDR3 length: 15 amino acids. DNA of the CDR3: TGTGCCAGCAGCCAGGGTCGCGGTACCTACAATGAGCAGTTCTTC. Its protein is CASSQGRGTYNEQFF.

The CDR3: CASSVSGGLSSYNEQFF. CDR3 sequence (DNA): TGTGCCAGCAGCGTATCAGGGGGCCTTAGCTCCTACAATGAGCAGTTCTTC. This sequence joins TRBV9 and TRBJ2-1; 8 bases are shared with TRBD1. Trimming at V came to 1 base and at J to 0 bases, leaving 6 bases not matched to a gene. CDR1 is SGDLS, CDR2 YYNGEE, per germline. The CDR3 is 17 amino acids. Supplemented by reference TRBV9 and TRBJ2-1, the full variable domain reads DSGVTQTPKHLITATGQRVTLRCSPRSGDLSVYWYQQSLDQGLQFLIQYYNGEERAKGNILERFSAQQFPDLHSELNLSSLELGDSALYFCASSVSGGLSSYNEQFFGPGTRLTVL.

This clone was detected once. The chain is built from TRBV18 and TRBJ1-2, with TRBD1 as a possible D gene (5 bases). In germline, CDR1 is KGHSH, CDR2 LQKENI. The CDR3 extends over 12 amino acids. V lost 5 bases and J lost 7, with 11 bases in between. In nucleotides, the CDR3 is TGTGCCAGCTCATTCGACAGAGGTGGCTACACCTTC. It specifies CASSFDRGGYTF.

The chain is built from TRBV19 and TRBJ2-1; TRBD2 aligns across 12 bases. CDR1 is LNHDA and CDR2 is SQIVND in the germline V gene (reference sequence). The CDR3 consists of 14 residues. V shed 7 bases, J shed 8 bases, and the junction held 6 bases outside the gene matches. CDR3 residues: CASKLAGGPHEQFF. CDR3 bases: TGTGCCAGTAAGCTAGCGGGAGGGCCTCATGAGCAGTTCTTC.

The rearrangement joins TRBV5-5 to TRBJ1-3; 7 bases map to TRBD1. The ends lost 4 bases at V and 1 base at J; junction bases unmatched: 5. This CDR3 has 15 amino acids. Germline-derived CDR1 and CDR2 are SGHKS and YYEKEE (reference sequence). This chain's CDR3 is CASSHRGTSGNTIYF. The CDR3 DNA follows: TGTGCCAGCAGCCACAGGGGTACATCTGGAAACACCATATATTTT. Supplemented by reference TRBV5-5 and TRBJ1-3, the full variable domain reads DAGVTQSPTHLIKTRGQQVTLRCSPISGHKSVSWYQQVLGQGPQFIFQYYEKEERGRGNFPDRFSARQFPNYSSELNVNALLLGDSALYLCASSHRGTSGNTIYFGEGSWLTVV.

This clone occurred once. The chain recombines TRBV4-1 with TRBJ1-4; D gene ambiguous. This CDR3 has 15 residues. The germline V and J ends were trimmed by 0 bases and 4 bases, with 9 bases remaining between them. Per germline, CDR1 MGHRA and CDR2 YSYEKL. CDR3 protein: CASSQELQLNEKLFF. DNA of the CDR3: TGCGCCAGCAGCCAAGAATTACAGCTTAATGAAAAACTGTTTTTT.

The V call is TRBV7-2, the J call TRBJ2-3, with 10 bases matching TRBD2. Germline V CDR1 and CDR2: SGHTA, FQGNSA. This CDR3 has 16 amino acids. Germline trimming cut 6 bases from V and 3 bases from J; bases unmatched to any gene: 9. CDR3 nucleotides: TGTGCCAGCAGTCGCAGCGGGGGGGCCGGGACAGATACGCAGTATTTT. It translates to CASSRSGGAGTDTQYF. Filled out from reference TRBV7-2 and TRBJ2-3, the complete variable domain reads GAGVSQSPSNKVTEKGKDVELRCDPISGHTALYWYRQSLGQGLEFLIYFQGNSAPDKSGLPSDRFSAERTGGSVSTLTIQRTQQEDSAVYLCASSRSGGAGTDTQYFGPGTRLTVL.

The chain recombines TRBV7-9 with TRBJ1-2; no clear D. Per germline, CDR1 SEHNR and CDR2 FQNEAQ (reference sequence). CDR3 length: 13 amino acids. The V end was cut by 1 base, the J end by 2 bases, with 5 bases between. The CDR3 DNA reads as TGTGCCAGCAGCTTAGGAGGGAACTATGGCTACACCTTC. Translation: CASSLGGNYGYTF.